This TCR beta chain comes out of a study of cytomegalovirus exposure and HLA in healthy donors. Study-level points and caveats: Under in vitro conditions, a few CMV-associated chains were confirmed as specific for CMV antigens.

Using immunoSEQ multiplex PCR, the repertoire was profiled, and TCRdb retains in-frame clones only, with some absent. Found here are hundreds of thousands of clones, more than 80% of them singletons; the top ten hold about 0.8%. CDR3 size: 15 residues. Between the trimmed V and J ends, which lost 7 bases and 0 bases, there was a span of 14 bases. Germline CDR1 is SGHRS and CDR2 is YFSETQ. A remark on this clone: Its specificity is not known.

The receptor comes from a woman younger than 30 in good health and CMV-seronegative. Specimen: PBMCs. The chain employs TRBV5-1 and TRBJ1-3; D remains unclear. CDR3 DNA sequence: TGCGCCAGCCACTTATCACTCAACTCTGGAAACACCATATATTTT. Its translation: CASHLSLNSGNTIYF.